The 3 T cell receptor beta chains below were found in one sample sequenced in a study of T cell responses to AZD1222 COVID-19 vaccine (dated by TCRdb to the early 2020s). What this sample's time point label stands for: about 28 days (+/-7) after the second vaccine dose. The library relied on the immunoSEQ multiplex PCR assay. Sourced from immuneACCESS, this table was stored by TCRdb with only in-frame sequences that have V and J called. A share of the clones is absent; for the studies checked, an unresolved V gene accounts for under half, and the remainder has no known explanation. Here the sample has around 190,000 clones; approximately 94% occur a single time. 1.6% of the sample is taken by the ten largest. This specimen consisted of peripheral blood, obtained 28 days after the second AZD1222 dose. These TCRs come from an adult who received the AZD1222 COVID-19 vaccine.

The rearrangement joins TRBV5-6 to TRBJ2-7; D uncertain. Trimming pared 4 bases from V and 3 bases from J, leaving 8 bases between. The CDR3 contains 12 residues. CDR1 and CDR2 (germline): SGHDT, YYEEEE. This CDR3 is CASSALGYEQYF. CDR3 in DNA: TGTGCCAGCAGCGCCCTAGGCTACGAGCAGTACTTC.

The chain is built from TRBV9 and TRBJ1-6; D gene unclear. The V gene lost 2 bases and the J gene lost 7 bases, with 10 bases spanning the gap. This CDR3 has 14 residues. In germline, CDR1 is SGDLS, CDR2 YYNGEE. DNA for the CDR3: TGTGCCAGCAGCGTCCAGGACCAAAATTCACCCCTCCACTTT. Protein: CASSVQDQNSPLHF.

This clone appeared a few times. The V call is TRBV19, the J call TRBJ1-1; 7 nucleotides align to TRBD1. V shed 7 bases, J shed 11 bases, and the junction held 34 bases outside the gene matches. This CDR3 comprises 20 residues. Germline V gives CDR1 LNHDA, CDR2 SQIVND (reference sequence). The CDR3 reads CASTPASRTGYRVLLADAFF. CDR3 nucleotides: TGTGCCAGTACTCCCGCAAGCCGGACAGGCTATCGCGTCTTACTCGCCGATGCTTTCTTT.